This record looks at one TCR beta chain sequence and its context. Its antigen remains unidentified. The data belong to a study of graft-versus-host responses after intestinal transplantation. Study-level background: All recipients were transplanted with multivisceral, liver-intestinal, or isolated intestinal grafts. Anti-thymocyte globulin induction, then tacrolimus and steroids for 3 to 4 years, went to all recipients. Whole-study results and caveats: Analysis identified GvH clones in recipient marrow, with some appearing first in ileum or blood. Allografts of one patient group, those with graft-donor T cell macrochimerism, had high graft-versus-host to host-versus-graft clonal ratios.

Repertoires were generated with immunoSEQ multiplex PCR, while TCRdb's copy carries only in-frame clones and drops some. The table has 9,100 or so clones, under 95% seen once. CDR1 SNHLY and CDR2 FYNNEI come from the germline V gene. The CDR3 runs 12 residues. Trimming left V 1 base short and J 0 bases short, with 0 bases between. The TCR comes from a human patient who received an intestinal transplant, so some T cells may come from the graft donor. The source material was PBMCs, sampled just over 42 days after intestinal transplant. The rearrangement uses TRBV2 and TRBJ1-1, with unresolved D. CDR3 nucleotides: TGTGCCAGCAGTGAAGTGAACACTGAAGCTTTCTTT. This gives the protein CASSEVNTEAFF.